The sequence of this TCR beta chain was determined in a study of blood T cells in healthy people across ages. As for the study in general: About one barcoded beta molecule per two T cells was the capture yield of template switching.

The study's findings and limits: Both higher diversity and more naive CD4+ cells marked long-lived donors when set against aged donors. Per million T cells, the diversity of TCR beta decreased roughly linearly as age advanced.

Trimming left V 6 bases short and J 5 bases short, with 11 bases between. Germline CDR1 and CDR2: MNHEY and SVGAGI. The CDR3 has 13 residues. As regards this clonotype: Its antigen is not identified.

With a J-beta primer mix and a sample-barcoded 5' primer, a second PCR ran roughly 6 to 12 cycles. TCRdb reprocessed the 5' RACE reads via MiXCR and lists one record per CDR3 protein. The sample lists some 780,000 distinct CDR3 sequences, around 50% occurring once. The sequencing sample was made of blood. This sequence joins TRBV6-5 and TRBJ1-5, with D possibly TRBD1 on 5 matching bases. The receptor was isolated from a man aged 40-50 years in good health. CDR3 bases: TGTGCCAGCAGCCGCAAGGGGCATCAGCCCCAGCATTTT. Translated, it gives CASSRKGHQPQHF.